A selection of T cell receptor beta chains follows, all from one sample in a study of cytomegalovirus exposure and HLA in healthy donors. Generated by immunoSEQ multiplex PCR, the TCRdb table keeps only in-frame clones and is missing some. Here the sample spans under 200,000 clones, around 90% being singletons. The specimen sequenced was PBMCs. The receptors come from a woman younger than 30 in good health and CMV-seropositive. CDR3s include the opening cysteine and the closing phenylalanine or tryptophan. The D gene is left open where the match is weak. Size is omitted from some rows. Given values are once, few, many or a class for expanded clones.

CDR3aa: CAISEDRGTLSSTF
CDR3nt: TGTGCCATCAGTGAGGACAGGGGTACCCTATCGAGCACCTTC
d_gene: TRBD1
v_gene: TRBV10-3
abundance: NA
j_gene: TRBJ1-2

CDR3aa: CASSPTVAGSSYEQYF
CDR3nt: TGTGCCAGCAGCCCCACCGTGGCGGGAAGCTCCTACGAGCAGTACTTC
d_gene: NA
v_gene: TRBV7-6
abundance: NA
j_gene: TRBJ2-7

CDR3aa: CASSESLRVQHF
CDR3nt: TGTGCCAGCAGTGAATCCCTCCGGGTCCAGCATTTT
d_gene: NA
v_gene: TRBV2
abundance: few
j_gene: TRBJ1-5

CDR3aa: CASSLRGTSQTLETQYF
CDR3nt: TGTGCCAGCAGCTTAAGGGGGACTAGCCAGACCCTGGAGACCCAGTACTTC
d_gene: TRBD2
v_gene: TRBV7-3
abundance: NA
j_gene: TRBJ2-5

CDR3aa: CASSPPGTGGTEAFF
CDR3nt: TGTGCCAGCAGCCCCCCCGGGACAGGGGGCACTGAAGCTTTCTTT
d_gene: TRBD1
v_gene: TRBV7-9
abundance: NA
j_gene: TRBJ1-1

CDR3aa: CASSYSVYRDRVGLTSLHF
CDR3nt: TGTGCCAGCAGTTATTCCGTATACCGTGACAGGGTTGGCCTCACCTCCCTCCACTTT
d_gene: TRBD1
v_gene: TRBV2
abundance: NA
j_gene: TRBJ1-6

CDR3aa: CASSLGPGGKPQHF
CDR3nt: TGTGCCAGCAGCTTAGGCCCAGGGGGCAAGCCCCAGCATTTT
d_gene: TRBD1
v_gene: TRBV9
abundance: NA
j_gene: TRBJ1-5

CDR3aa: CASSLETGNYEQYF
CDR3nt: TGTGCCAGCAGCCTCGAGACGGGAAACTACGAGCAGTACTTC
d_gene: NA
v_gene: TRBV5-6
abundance: NA
j_gene: TRBJ2-7

CDR3aa: CASRGDTDTQYF
CDR3nt: TGTGCCAGTAGAGGAGACACAGATACGCAGTATTTT
d_gene: NA
v_gene: TRBV19
abundance: NA
j_gene: TRBJ2-3

CDR3aa: CASSSGGGGAENEQFF
CDR3nt: TGTGCCAGCAGCTCAGGTGGAGGGGGGGCCGAGAATGAGCAGTTCTTC
d_gene: NA
v_gene: TRBV7-6
abundance: NA
j_gene: TRBJ2-1

CDR3aa: CASSPTLAGVYEQYF
CDR3nt: TGTGCCAGCAGCCCGACTCTAGCGGGAGTGTACGAGCAGTACTTC
d_gene: TRBD2
v_gene: TRBV11-2
abundance: few
j_gene: TRBJ2-7

CDR3aa: CASSIDPPAAATNEKLFF
CDR3nt: TGTGCCAGTAGTATAGATCCCCCGGCGGCTGCAACTAATGAAAAACTGTTTTTT
d_gene: NA
v_gene: TRBV19
abundance: NA
j_gene: TRBJ1-4

CDR3aa: CASSQYSPDTGELFF
CDR3nt: TGTGCCAGCAGCCAGTATTCCCCCGACACCGGGGAGCTGTTTTTT
d_gene: NA
v_gene: TRBV6-5
abundance: NA
j_gene: TRBJ2-2

CDR3aa: CATLFKYNSPLHF
CDR3nt: TGTGCCACCCTCTTTAAATATAATTCACCCCTCCACTTT
d_gene: NA
v_gene: TRBV6-1
abundance: NA
j_gene: TRBJ1-6

CDR3aa: CASSYLAGGLHEQFF
CDR3nt: TGTGCCAGCAGTTACCTAGCGGGGGGGCTACATGAGCAGTTCTTC
d_gene: TRBD2
v_gene: TRBV6-5
abundance: NA
j_gene: TRBJ2-1

CDR3aa: CASSLEAGVFTGELFF
CDR3nt: TGCGCCAGCAGCTTGGAGGCGGGGGTTTTCACCGGGGAGCTGTTTTTT
d_gene: TRBD2
v_gene: TRBV5-1
abundance: NA
j_gene: TRBJ2-2

CDR3aa: CASMRAPNEQFF
CDR3nt: TGTGCCAGCATGAGGGCCCCTAATGAGCAGTTCTTC
d_gene: NA
v_gene: TRBV6-1
abundance: NA
j_gene: TRBJ2-1

CDR3aa: CASSFSYTGELFF
CDR3nt: TGTGCCAGCAGTTTCTCGTACACCGGGGAGCTGTTTTTT
d_gene: NA
v_gene: TRBV28
abundance: NA
j_gene: TRBJ2-2

CDR3aa: CASSSISETQYF
CDR3nt: TGTGCCAGCAGCTCTATCTCGGAGACCCAGTACTTC
d_gene: NA
v_gene: TRBV5-6
abundance: NA
j_gene: TRBJ2-5

CDR3aa: CASSPATGSYEQYF
CDR3nt: TGTGCCAGTAGTCCTGCGACAGGGTCCTACGAGCAGTACTTC
d_gene: TRBD1
v_gene: TRBV19
abundance: NA
j_gene: TRBJ2-7

CDR3aa: CASSFLAGGATGELFF
CDR3nt: TGTGCCAGCAGTTTCCTAGCGGGAGGGGCCACCGGGGAGCTGTTTTTT
d_gene: TRBD2
v_gene: TRBV27
abundance: NA
j_gene: TRBJ2-2

CDR3aa: CASRGMGSSYEQYF
CDR3nt: TGTGCCAGCCGAGGGATGGGGTCCTCCTACGAGCAGTACTTC
d_gene: NA
v_gene: TRBV6-1
abundance: once
j_gene: TRBJ2-7

CDR3aa: CASSPRTGEGSYEQYF
CDR3nt: TGTGCCAGCAGCCCGAGGACAGGAGAAGGGTCCTACGAGCAGTACTTC
d_gene: TRBD1
v_gene: TRBV5-4
abundance: NA
j_gene: TRBJ2-7